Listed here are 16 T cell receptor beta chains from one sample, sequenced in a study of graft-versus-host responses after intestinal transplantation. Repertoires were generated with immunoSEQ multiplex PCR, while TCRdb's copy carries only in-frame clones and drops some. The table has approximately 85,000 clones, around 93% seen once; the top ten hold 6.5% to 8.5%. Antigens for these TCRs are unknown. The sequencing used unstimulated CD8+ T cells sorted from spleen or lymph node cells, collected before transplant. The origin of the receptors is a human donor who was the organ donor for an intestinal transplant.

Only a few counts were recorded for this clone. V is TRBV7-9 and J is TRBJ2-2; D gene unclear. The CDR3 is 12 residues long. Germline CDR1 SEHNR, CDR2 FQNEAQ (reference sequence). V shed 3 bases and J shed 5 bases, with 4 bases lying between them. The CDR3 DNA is TGTGCCAGCAGCTTCGGAACCGGGGAGCTGTTTTTT. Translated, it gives CASSFGTGELFF.

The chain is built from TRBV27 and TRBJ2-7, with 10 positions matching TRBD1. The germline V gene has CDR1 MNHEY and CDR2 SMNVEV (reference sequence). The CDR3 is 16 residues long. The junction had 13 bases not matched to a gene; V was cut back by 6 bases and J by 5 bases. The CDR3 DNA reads TGTGCCAGCAGCCCCATTATAGGGACAGGGGTCAACGAGCAGTACTTC. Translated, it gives CASSPIIGTGVNEQYF.

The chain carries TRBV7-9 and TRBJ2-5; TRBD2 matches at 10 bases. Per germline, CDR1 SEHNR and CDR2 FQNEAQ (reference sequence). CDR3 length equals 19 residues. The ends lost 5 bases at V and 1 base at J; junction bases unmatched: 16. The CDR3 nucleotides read TGTGCCAGCAGCCCTCCTTTCGGCAGCGGGAGGGCCCTCCAAGAGACCCAGTACTTC. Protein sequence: CASSPPFGSGRALQETQYF.

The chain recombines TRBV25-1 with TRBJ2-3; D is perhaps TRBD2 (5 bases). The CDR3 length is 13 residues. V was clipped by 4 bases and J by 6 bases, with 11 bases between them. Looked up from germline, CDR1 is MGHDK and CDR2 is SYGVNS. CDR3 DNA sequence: TGTGCCAGCAGTGCGGGATGGTTGGATACGCAGTATTTT. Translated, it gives CASSAGWLDTQYF.

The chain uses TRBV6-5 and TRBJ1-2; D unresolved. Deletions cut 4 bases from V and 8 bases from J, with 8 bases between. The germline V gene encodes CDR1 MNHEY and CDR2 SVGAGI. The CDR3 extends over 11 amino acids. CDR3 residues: CASSLGAGYTF. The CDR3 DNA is TGTGCCAGCAGTTTGGGAGCGGGCTACACCTTC.

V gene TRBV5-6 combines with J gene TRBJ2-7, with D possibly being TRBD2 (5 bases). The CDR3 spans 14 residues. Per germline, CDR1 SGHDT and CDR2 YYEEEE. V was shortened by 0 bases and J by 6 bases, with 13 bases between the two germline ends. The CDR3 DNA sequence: TGTGCCAGCAGCTTGGTTCGGGGAAAAGGCGAGCAGTACTTC. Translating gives CASSLVRGKGEQYF. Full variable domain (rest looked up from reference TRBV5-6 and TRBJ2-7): DAGVTQSPTHLIKTRGQQVTLRCSPKSGHDTVSWYQQALGQGPQFIFQYYEEEERQRGNFPDRFSGHQFPNYSSELNVNALLLGDSALYLCASSLVRGKGEQYFGPGTRLTVT.

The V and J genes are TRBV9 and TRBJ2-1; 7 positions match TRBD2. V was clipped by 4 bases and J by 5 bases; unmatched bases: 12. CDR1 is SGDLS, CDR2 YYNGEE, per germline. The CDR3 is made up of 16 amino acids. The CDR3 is CASSPLLLADNNEQFF. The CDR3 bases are TGTGCCAGCAGCCCACTTCTTCTAGCGGATAACAATGAGCAGTTCTTC.

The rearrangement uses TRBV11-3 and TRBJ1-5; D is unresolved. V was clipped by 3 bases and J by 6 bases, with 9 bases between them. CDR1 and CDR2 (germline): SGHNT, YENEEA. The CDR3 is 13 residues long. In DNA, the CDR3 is TGTGCCAGCAGCTTGGACTTATTTCAGCCCCAGCATTTT. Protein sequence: CASSLDLFQPQHF.

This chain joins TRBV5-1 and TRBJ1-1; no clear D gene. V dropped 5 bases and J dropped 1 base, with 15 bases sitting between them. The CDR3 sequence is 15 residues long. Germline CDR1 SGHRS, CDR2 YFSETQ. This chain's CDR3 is CASSRGEVRNTEAFF. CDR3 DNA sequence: TGCGCCAGCAGTCGTGGAGAGGTGCGGAACACTGAAGCTTTCTTT. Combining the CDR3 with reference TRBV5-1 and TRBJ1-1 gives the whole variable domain KAGVTQTPRYLIKTRGQQVTLSCSPISGHRSVSWYQQTPGQGLQFLFEYFSETQRNKGNFPGRFSGRQFSNSRSEMNVSTLELGDSALYLCASSRGEVRNTEAFFGQGTRLTVV.

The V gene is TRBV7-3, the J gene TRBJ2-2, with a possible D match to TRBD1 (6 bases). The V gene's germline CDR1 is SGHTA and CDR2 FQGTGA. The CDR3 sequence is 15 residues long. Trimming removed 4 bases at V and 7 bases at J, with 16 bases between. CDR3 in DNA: TGTGCCAGCAGCTCTGGGGGCCCGGGGAGCGGGGAGCTGTTTTTT. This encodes CASSSGGPGSGELFF. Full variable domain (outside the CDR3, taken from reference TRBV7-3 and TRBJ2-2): GAGVSQTPSNKVTEKGKYVELRCDPISGHTALYWYRQSLGQGPEFLIYFQGTGAADDSGLPNDRFFAVRPEGSVSTLKIQRTERGDSAVYLCASSSGGPGSGELFFGEGSRLTVL.

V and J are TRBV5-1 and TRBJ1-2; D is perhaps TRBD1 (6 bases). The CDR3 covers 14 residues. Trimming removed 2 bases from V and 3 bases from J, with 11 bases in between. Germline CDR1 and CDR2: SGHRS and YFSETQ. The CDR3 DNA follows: TGCGCCAGCAGCTTCTCTTCAGGGGACTATGGCTACACCTTC. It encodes CASSFSSGDYGYTF.

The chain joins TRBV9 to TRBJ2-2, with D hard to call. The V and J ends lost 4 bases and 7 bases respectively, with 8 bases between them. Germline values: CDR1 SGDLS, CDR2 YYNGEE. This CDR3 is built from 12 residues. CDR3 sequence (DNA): TGTGCCAGCAGCACCGGAGTCGGGGAGCTGTTTTTT. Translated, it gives CASSTGVGELFF.

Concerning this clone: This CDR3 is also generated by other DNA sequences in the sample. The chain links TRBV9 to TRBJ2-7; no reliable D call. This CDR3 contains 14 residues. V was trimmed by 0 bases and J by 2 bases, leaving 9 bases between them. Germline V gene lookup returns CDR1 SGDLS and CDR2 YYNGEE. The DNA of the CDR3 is TGTGCCAGCAGCGTAGAAGGGTACCCCTACGAGCAGTACTTC. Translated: CASSVEGYPYEQYF. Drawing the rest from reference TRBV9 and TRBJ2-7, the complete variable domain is DSGVTQTPKHLITATGQRVTLRCSPRSGDLSVYWYQQSLDQGLQFLIQYYNGEERAKGNILERFSAQQFPDLHSELNLSSLELGDSALYFCASSVEGYPYEQYFGPGTRLTVT.

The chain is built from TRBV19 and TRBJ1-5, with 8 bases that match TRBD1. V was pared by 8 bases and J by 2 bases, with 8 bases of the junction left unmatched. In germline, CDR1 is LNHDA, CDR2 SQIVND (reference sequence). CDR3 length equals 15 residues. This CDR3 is CASLQDRGGNQPQHF. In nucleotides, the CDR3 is TGTGCCAGTCTTCAAGACAGGGGAGGCAATCAGCCCCAGCATTTT. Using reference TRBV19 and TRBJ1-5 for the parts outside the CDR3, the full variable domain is DGGITQSPKYLFRKEGQNVTLSCEQNLNHDAMYWYRQDPGQGLRLIYYSQIVNDFQKGDIAEGYSVSREKKESFPLTVTSAQKNPTAFYLCASLQDRGGNQPQHFGDGTRLSIL.

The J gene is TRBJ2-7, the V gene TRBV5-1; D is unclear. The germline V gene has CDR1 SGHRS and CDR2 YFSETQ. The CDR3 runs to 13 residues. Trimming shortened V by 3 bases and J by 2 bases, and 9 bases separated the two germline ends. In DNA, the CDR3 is TGCGCCAGCAGCTGGGATGGGGCCTACGAGCAGTACTTC. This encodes CASSWDGAYEQYF.

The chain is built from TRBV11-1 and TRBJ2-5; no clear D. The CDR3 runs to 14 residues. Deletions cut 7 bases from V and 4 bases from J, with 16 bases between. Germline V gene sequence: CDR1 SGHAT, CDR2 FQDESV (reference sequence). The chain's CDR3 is CASTPDRARETQYF. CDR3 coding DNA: TGTGCCAGCACCCCTGATCGAGCTCGAGAGACCCAGTACTTC.